The 11 T cell receptor beta chains below all came from one sample that was sequenced in a study of OX40 agonist ivuxolimab in advanced cancers. Some clones are missing from TCRdb's copy, which holds only in-frame ones; the method was immunoSEQ multiplex PCR. There are some 50,000 clones in the sample; approximately 88% occur only once, and about 3.2% lies in the top ten. The specimen comprised CD4+ or CD8+ T cells sorted from blood, sampled in a trial of the OX40 agonist ivuxolimab. These receptors came from an adult with an advanced solid tumor such as melanoma, head and neck, liver or kidney cancer.

The chain joins TRBV2 to TRBJ2-7, with a possible D match to TRBD1 (5 bases). Per the germline V gene, CDR1 is SNHLY and CDR2 is FYNNEI. Trimming took 5 bases from V and 1 from J, leaving 15 bases between them. This CDR3 is 15 amino acids long. This CDR3 reads CASSPTRNRSYEQYF. In DNA form, the CDR3 reads TGTGCCAGCAGTCCCACGAGGAACAGGTCCTACGAGCAGTACTTC.

This clone was detected only once. The chain is built from TRBV11-2 and TRBJ2-7, with 7 positions matching TRBD1. CDR3 length: 16 residues. The J segment lost 4 bases and the V segment lost 0 bases, leaving 9 bases of the junction unmatched. Per the germline V gene, CDR1 is SGHAT and CDR2 is FQNNGV. CDR3 coding DNA: TGTGCCAGCAGCTTAGATGTGGCAGGGGGTCGGTACGAGCAGTACTTC. Amino acids: CASSLDVAGGRYEQYF.

This chain links TRBV2 with TRBJ2-1; TRBD1 might be the D (6 bases). Between the trimmed V and J ends, which lost 4 bases and 3 bases, there was a span of 13 bases. The CDR3 loop spans 15 amino acids. Germline V gives CDR1 SNHLY, CDR2 FYNNEI. CDR3 DNA sequence: TGTGCCAGCAGTGCACAGGGAACCGACTACAATGAGCAGTTCTTC. It encodes CASSAQGTDYNEQFF.

The V call is TRBV5-6, the J call TRBJ1-3, with D maybe TRBD1 (6 bases). The length of the CDR3 is 16 residues. The germline gives CDR1 SGHDT, CDR2 YYEEEE. V gave up 4 bases and J gave up 0 bases, with 14 bases separating them. CDR3 amino acids: CASSSLGGSSGNTIYF. The CDR3 DNA follows: TGTGCCAGCAGCAGCCTAGGGGGAAGCTCTGGAAACACCATATATTTT.

The V call is TRBV6-6, the J call TRBJ2-2, with D uncertain. The CDR3 length is 15 residues. The V gene lost 3 bases and the J gene lost 12 bases, with 20 bases spanning the gap. The germline V gene encodes CDR1 MNHNY and CDR2 SVGAGI (reference sequence). The CDR3 loop reads CASSYEPMSTVKLFF. The CDR3 DNA reads TGTGCCAGCAGTTATGAGCCCATGTCCACGGTGAAGCTGTTTTTT.

The rearrangement links TRBV12-5 to TRBJ1-5; perhaps TRBD1 as D (5 bases). Germline-derived CDR1 and CDR2 are LGHNT and FRNRAP. This CDR3 contains 15 residues. V lost 6 bases and J 1 base, leaving 13 bases between the germline ends. The DNA of the CDR3 is TGTGCTAGTGGGCCCGGGACCGCGAGCAATCAGCCCCAGCATTTT. This codes for CASGPGTASNQPQHF.

The rearrangement uses TRBV28 and TRBJ2-1; perhaps TRBD2 as D (6 bases). CDR1 is MDHEN, CDR2 SYDVKM, per germline. V lost 7 bases, J lost 2 bases, and 12 bases lay in between. CDR3 length equals 14 residues. The CDR3 loop reads CASTGLQPYNEQFF. CDR3 bases: TGTGCCAGCACCGGACTACAACCCTACAATGAGCAGTTCTTC.

V usage is TRBV6-6 and J usage is TRBJ1-1; tentative D call: TRBD1 (6 bases). The V end lost 3 bases, the J end lost 6 bases, and 11 bases lay between the germline ends. Germline CDR1 reads MNHNY; CDR2 reads SVGAGI (reference sequence). The CDR3 is 13 residues long. The CDR3 DNA reads TGTGCCAGCAGTTATGGGACACCCTCTGAAGCTTTCTTT. This encodes CASSYGTPSEAFF.

J is TRBJ1-5 and V is TRBV19; TRBD1 is a possible D gene (5 bases). The V gene lost 4 bases and the J gene lost 4 bases, with 11 bases spanning the gap. Germline CDR1 and CDR2: LNHDA and SQIVND (reference sequence). CDR3 size: 14 residues. The CDR3 DNA reads TGTGCCAGTAGTACGGGCGGGGGGAATCAGCCCCAGCATTTT. As protein: CASSTGGGNQPQHF.

This chain joins TRBV7-8 and TRBJ2-7, with D perhaps being TRBD1 or TRBD2 (7 bases each). Germline lookup yields CDR1 SGHVS and CDR2 FQNEAQ. The CDR3 consists of 18 residues. Trimming pared 5 bases from V and 3 bases from J, leaving 26 bases between. CDR3 bases: TGTGCCAGCAGCCCCAGGATATCCGGGGCAGGGGGGGACTACGAGCAGTACTTC. It yields the protein CASSPRISGAGGDYEQYF.

As for this clone: At one boundary the junction diverges from the germline segment, which might be a read error. The genes are TRBV19 and TRBJ2-2; a possible D gene is TRBD2 (6 bases). The CDR3 consists of 18 residues. CDR1 is LNHDA, CDR2 SQIVND, per germline (reference sequence). The CDR3 here is CASNIFRGGEADSGELFF. The DNA of the CDR3 is TGTGCCAGTAATATATTTAGGGGAGGCGAGGCAGATTCCGGGGAGCTGTTTTTT.